These T cell receptor beta chains were read from a single sample in a study of T cell repertoires in cytomegalovirus infection. TCRdb called the reads again in MiXCR, with one record for every CDR3 protein. Counted here are roughly 230,000 distinct CDR3 sequences, over 20% occurring once; the ten biggest clones make up 15% to 20%. Material: CD8+ T cells from PBMCs. These receptors originate from a human donor in good health (CMV status not recorded). Some clones in this sample may be carry-over from other donors' samples. Both conserved end residues are part of each CDR3. A D gene is named only where the DNA matches it firmly. Size is omitted from some rows. Given values are once, few, many or a class for expanded clones.

d_gene	v_gene	j_gene	abundance	CDR3aa
NA	TRBV27	TRBJ1-4	once	CASRSYGEKLFF
TRBD2	TRBV19	TRBJ2-1	NA	CASAGGLYNEQFF
NA	TRBV6-2/TRBV6-3	TRBJ2-7	NA	CASSYHPVTPTNYEQYF
NA	TRBV28	TRBJ1-5	NA	CASSSGRNIAGNQPQHF
TRBD1	TRBV11-1	TRBJ2-2	many	CASSHGTAGELFF
NA	TRBV10-3	TRBJ2-5	many	CAISGTPKEETQYF
NA	TRBV4-2	TRBJ2-5	NA	CASSQDIGAWETQYF
NA	TRBV20-1	TRBJ1-5	many	CSARNPDSNQPQHF
TRBD1	TRBV12-5	TRBJ1-2	once	CASGFSPGQVFGYTF
NA	TRBV6-6	TRBJ1-2	NA	CASSSTDNYGYTF
TRBD1	TRBV10-3	TRBJ1-1	few	CAGYTTGDTEAFF
NA	TRBV20-1	TRBJ2-1	NA	CSARDPTTRSYNEQFF
TRBD1	TRBV20-1	TRBJ2-7	few	CSARNPTGTYEQYF
NA	TRBV7-6	TRBJ1-1	many	CASSFGQGFNTEAFF
TRBD2	TRBV2	TRBJ2-1	NA	CASSDGGAPNEQFF
TRBD2	TRBV14	TRBJ2-1	NA	CASSQRSAGVNEQFF
TRBD1	TRBV7-9	TRBJ2-1	few	CASQAGGIYNEQFF
NA	TRBV6-1	TRBJ2-7	few	CASSELGIYEQYF
NA	TRBV20-1	TRBJ1-1	NA	CSARLTAMNTEAFF
TRBD1	TRBV28	TRBJ2-7	NA	CASSPGQGAWEQYF
TRBD2	TRBV6-5	TRBJ2-7	few	CASSGLAGDQRYEQYF
NA	TRBV5-1	TRBJ1-5	NA	CASSLGTGLNQPQHF
NA	TRBV7-6	TRBJ1-5	few	CASSLVGGANQPQHF
NA	TRBV2	TRBJ1-2	many	CASSEEGDIYGYTF
NA	TRBV7-9	TRBJ2-1	NA	CASRPGAVNEQFF
NA	TRBV15	TRBJ1-1	few	CATSREWYTEAFF
NA	TRBV12-3/TRBV12-4	TRBJ2-1	many	CASNNRVNEQFF
NA	TRBV12-3/TRBV12-4	TRBJ1-1	NA	CASSWGIGTEAFF
NA	TRBV14	TRBJ1-2	NA	CASSQEAGFYGYTF
TRBD2	TRBV11-2	TRBJ2-1	few	CASSLAGGLTPRGEQFF
TRBD1	TRBV18	TRBJ1-5	NA	CASSPFGDSYSNQPQHF
NA	TRBV7-3	TRBJ1-2	many	CASSLEGNDGYTF
NA	TRBV4-1	TRBJ2-7	NA	CASSQYTGRNEQYF
NA	TRBV4-1	TRBJ1-2	NA	CASSLDSGGYTF
NA	TRBV2	TRBJ2-2	NA	CASSEAVNTGELFF
NA	TRBV7-8	TRBJ1-1	many	CASSLESMNTEAFF
NA	TRBV6-6	TRBJ2-3	NA	CASSYSPAVLGTDTQYF